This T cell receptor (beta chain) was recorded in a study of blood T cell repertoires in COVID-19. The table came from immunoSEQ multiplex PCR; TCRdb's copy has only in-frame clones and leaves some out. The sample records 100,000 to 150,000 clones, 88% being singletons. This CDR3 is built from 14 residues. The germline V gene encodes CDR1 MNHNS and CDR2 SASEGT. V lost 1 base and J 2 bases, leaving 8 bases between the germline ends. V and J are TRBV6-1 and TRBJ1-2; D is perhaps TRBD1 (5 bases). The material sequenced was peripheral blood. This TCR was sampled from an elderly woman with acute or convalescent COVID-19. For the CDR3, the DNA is TGTGCCAGCAGTGAAGGGGGGGGGAACTATGGCTACACCTTC. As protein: CASSEGGGNYGYTF.